This T cell receptor (beta chain) is drawn from a study of OX40 agonist ivuxolimab in advanced cancers. Study information: The study treated patients with ivuxolimab, an agonistic anti-OX40 (CD134) antibody. Averaging approximately 60 years in age, with a range of roughly 23 to 80, the cohort was about 83% male.

Measured with immunoSEQ multiplex PCR; TCRdb has only the in-frame clones, and not every one. The sample comprises 90,000 to 100,000 clones, 70% to 85% of which are singletons, and about 1.5% rests with the top ten. The germline CDR1 and CDR2 sequences are KGHSH and LQKENI. The CDR3 contains 13 residues. V was trimmed by 0 bases and J by 1 base, leaving 3 bases between them. Enrollment shut out patients with autoimmune disease history or systemic immunosuppression. This rearrangement joins TRBV18 to TRBJ1-2; D gene unclear. The sequencing here drew on CD4+ or CD8+ T cells sorted from blood, taken in a trial of the OX40 agonist ivuxolimab. This TCR was recovered from an adult with an advanced solid tumor such as melanoma, head and neck, liver or kidney cancer. The CDR3 nucleotides read TGTGCCAGCTCACCACCGTTTAACTATGGCTACACCTTC. Translating it yields CASSPPFNYGYTF.